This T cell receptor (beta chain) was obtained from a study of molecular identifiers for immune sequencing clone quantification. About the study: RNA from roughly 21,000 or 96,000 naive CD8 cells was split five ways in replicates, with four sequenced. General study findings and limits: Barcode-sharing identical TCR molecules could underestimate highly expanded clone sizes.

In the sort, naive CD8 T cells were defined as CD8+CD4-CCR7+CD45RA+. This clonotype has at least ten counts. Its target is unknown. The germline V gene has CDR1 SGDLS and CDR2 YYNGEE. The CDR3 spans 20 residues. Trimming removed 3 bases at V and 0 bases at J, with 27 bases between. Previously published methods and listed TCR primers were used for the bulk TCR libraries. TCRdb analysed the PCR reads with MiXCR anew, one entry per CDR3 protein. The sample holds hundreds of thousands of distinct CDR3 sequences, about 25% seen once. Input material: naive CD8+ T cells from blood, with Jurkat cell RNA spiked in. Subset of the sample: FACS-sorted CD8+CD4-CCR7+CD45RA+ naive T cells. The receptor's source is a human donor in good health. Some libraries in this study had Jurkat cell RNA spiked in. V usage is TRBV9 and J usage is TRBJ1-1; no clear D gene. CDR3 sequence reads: CASSEWINTANAKMNTEAFF. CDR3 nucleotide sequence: TGTGCCAGCAGCGAGTGGATCAATACAGCTAACGCTAAGATGAACACTGAAGCTTTCTTT.